Following are 7 T cell receptor beta chains from one sample sequenced in a study of CD8 T cells in Susac syndrome. The RNA input was 0.5 to 1 ug, and it was reverse transcribed with random hexamers. TCRdb processed the immunoSEQ multiplex PCR reads anew with MiXCR; each CDR3 protein has one entry. Of about 250,000 distinct CDR3 sequences in the sample, around 93% are singletons; the top ten hold 0.055% to 0.075%. Specimen: CD4+ T cells from PBMCs. Source of these receptors: a human donor with multiple sclerosis.

This clonotype was seen only once. The J gene is TRBJ1-1, the V gene TRBV9; unclear D gene. V lost 0 bases to trimming and J lost 7 bases, with 13 bases between them. The length of the CDR3 is 14 residues. The V gene's germline CDR1 is SGDLS and CDR2 YYNGEE. The CDR3, as DNA: TGTGCCAGCAGCGTAGATTCGGCGGTCGGTGAAGCTTTCTTT. As protein: CASSVDSAVGEAFF.

This clonotype has only one observation. This chain uses TRBV19 with TRBJ2-3; tentatively, D is TRBD1 (6 bases). Trimming left V 4 bases short and J 2 bases short, with 7 bases between. Germline CDR1 reads LNHDA; CDR2 reads SQIVND (reference sequence). The CDR3 has 13 residues. The CDR3 sequence is CASSNRDTDTQYF. The CDR3 DNA reads TGTGCCAGTAGTAACAGGGACACAGATACGCAGTATTTT.

This clonotype has a single count. The rearrangement links TRBV10-3 to TRBJ2-5; D is unclear. This CDR3 has 13 amino acids. CDR1 ENHRY and CDR2 SYGVKD come from the germline V gene. The V end lost 2 bases, the J end lost 3 bases, and 7 bases lay between the germline ends. The CDR3 DNA reads as TGTGCCATCAGTGAGGCTGATGAAGAGACCCAGTACTTC. Its protein product is CAISEADEETQYF.

The chain combines TRBV9 with TRBJ2-1, with TRBD1 matching over 8 bases. Germline CDR1 and CDR2: SGDLS and YYNGEE. Germline trimming cut 4 bases from V and 9 bases from J; bases unmatched to any gene: 6. CDR3 length: 13 residues. CDR3 sequence reads: CASSQRTGTEQFF. CDR3 in DNA: TGTGCCAGCAGCCAGAGGACAGGGACTGAGCAGTTCTTC.

This rearrangement joins TRBV7-3 to TRBJ1-2; 8 bases map to TRBD1. Unmatched junction bases numbered 13, after V lost 5 bases and J lost 8 bases. This CDR3 is 15 amino acids long. In germline, CDR1 is SGHTA, CDR2 FQGTGA. Here the CDR3 reads CASSPGQGLGWGYTF. The CDR3 DNA follows: TGTGCCAGCAGCCCTGGACAGGGACTCGGATGGGGCTACACCTTC. The full variable domain, in which reference TRBV7-3 and TRBJ1-2 provide the parts outside the CDR3, is GAGVSQTPSNKVTEKGKYVELRCDPISGHTALYWYRQSLGQGPEFLIYFQGTGAADDSGLPNDRFFAVRPEGSVSTLKIQRTERGDSAVYLCASSPGQGLGWGYTFGSGTRLTVV.

The V gene is TRBV25-1, the J gene TRBJ2-5, with TRBD1 as a possible D gene (7 bases). The CDR3 sequence is 15 residues long. Trimming removed 4 bases from V and 5 bases from J, with 17 bases in between. Germline assignment: CDR1 MGHDK and CDR2 SYGVNS. The chain's CDR3 is CASSAFEGAGETQYF. Here the CDR3 DNA reads TGTGCCAGCAGTGCCTTCGAGGGGGCGGGGGAGACCCAGTACTTC. The whole variable domain, filled in from reference TRBV25-1 and TRBJ2-5, reads EADIYQTPRYLVIGTGKKITLECSQTMGHDKMYWYQQDPGMELHLIHYSYGVNSTEKGDLSSESTVSRIRTEHFPLTLESARPSHTSQYLCASSAFEGAGETQYFGPGTRLLVL.

The rearrangement links TRBV20-1 to TRBJ1-2; no reliable D call. V was cut by 0 bases and J by 8 bases, with 7 bases left in between. Germline CDR1 DFQATT, CDR2 SNEGSKA (reference sequence). This CDR3 comprises 11 residues. The CDR3: CSAREGKGYTF. DNA of the CDR3: TGCAGTGCTAGAGAGGGAAAGGGCTACACCTTC.